Below, 13 T cell receptor beta chains from the same sample are listed, as sequenced in a study of T cells of healthy individuals. In TCRdb, the 5' RACE reads were re-called with MiXCR into one record per CDR3 protein. The table shows 40,000 to 45,000 distinct CDR3 sequences, with roughly 4.3% occurring only once. The source of these receptors is a human donor in good health.

This clonotype turned up a few times. V is TRBV10-2 and J is TRBJ1-1; the D gene is possibly TRBD1 (6 bases). The CDR3 extends over 14 amino acids. Trimming cost V 8 bases and J 0 bases, with 13 bases left between them. Germline-derived CDR1 and CDR2 are WSHSY and SAAADI. CDR3 DNA: TGCGCCAGCGGCGGACAGAGCATGAACACTGAAGCTTTCTTT. Amino acid sequence: CASGGQSMNTEAFF.

V and J are TRBV19 and TRBJ2-1; no clear D gene. Germline V gene lookup returns CDR1 LNHDA and CDR2 SQIVND (reference sequence). CDR3 length: 20 residues. V was pared by 3 bases and J by 0 bases, with 24 bases between. CDR3 region: CASSMLGPRVEMYSYNEQFF. Here the CDR3 DNA reads TGTGCCAGTAGTATGCTGGGTCCCCGAGTGGAGATGTACTCCTACAATGAGCAGTTCTTC.

This clonotype was detected ten times or more. The chain is built from TRBV10-2 and TRBJ2-7; 9 bases map to TRBD2. Germline V gene data show CDR1 as WSHSY and CDR2 as SAAADI. This CDR3 has 15 amino acids. V dropped 2 bases and J dropped 7; count of bases not matched to a gene: 9. CDR3 loop: CASSEVIAGVNEQYF. In DNA form, the CDR3 reads TGCGCCAGCAGTGAGGTAATAGCGGGAGTCAATGAGCAGTACTTC.

This clonotype turned up a few times. The DNA for the CDR3 is TGTGCCACCAGCAGAGAAGCGGGGTGGGGGGCCAACGTCCTGACTTTC. Protein sequence: CATSREAGWGANVLTF. The chain combines TRBV15 with TRBJ2-6; the match to TRBD2 covers 7 bases. Germline-derived CDR1 and CDR2 are LNHNV and YYDKDF (reference sequence). V trimming: 0 bases; J trimming: 4 bases; junction bases outside the gene matches: 3. The CDR3 runs 16 residues.

This clonotype was recorded at least ten times. This chain joins TRBV7-9 and TRBJ2-7, with 9 bases fitting TRBD1. The CDR3 runs to 15 residues. V shed 6 bases and J 2 bases; nucleotides not matched to a gene: 8. The V gene's germline CDR1 is SEHNR and CDR2 FQNEAQ (reference sequence). For the CDR3, the DNA is TGTGCCAGCAGTCTAAGACAGGGGGTAACCTACGAGCAGTACTTC. It is translated as CASSLRQGVTYEQYF.

The chain uses TRBV7-2 and TRBJ2-4; 7 positions agree with TRBD2. Germline V gene lookup returns CDR1 SGHTA and CDR2 FQGNSA. Unmatched junction bases numbered 13, after V lost 4 bases and J lost 10 bases. CDR3 length: 15 amino acids. As DNA, the CDR3 is TGTGCCAGCAGCTATGAGGTCGGACTAGAAGTTATTCAGTACTTC. Its translation is CASSYEVGLEVIQYF.

The chain recombines TRBV7-2 with TRBJ1-4; TRBD1 matches 8 bases. The J segment lost 8 bases and the V segment lost 5 bases, leaving 4 bases of the junction unmatched. CDR1 SGHTA and CDR2 FQGNSA come from the germline V gene. The CDR3 is made up of 13 amino acids. The CDR3 loop reads CASSADRGEKLFF. CDR3 in DNA: TGTGCCAGCAGCGCCGACAGGGGAGAAAAACTGTTTTTT.

The CDR3 here is CASSPLPYEQYF. As DNA, the CDR3 is TGTGCCAGCAGCCCGCTGCCCTACGAGCAGTACTTC. J is TRBJ2-7 and V is TRBV7-9; D remains unclear. V lost 5 bases, J lost 2 bases, and 7 bases lay in between. Germline V lookup: CDR1 SEHNR, CDR2 FQNEAQ (reference sequence). CDR3 length: 12 amino acids.

This clonotype was counted ten times or more. The J gene is TRBJ2-7, the V gene TRBV4-1; 9 nucleotides align to TRBD1. Looked up from germline, CDR1 is MGHRA and CDR2 is YSYEKL. J was trimmed by 0 bases and V by 4 bases; bases with no gene match: 4. The CDR3 runs to 15 residues. The CDR3 protein is CASSLGTGSSYEQYF. CDR3 bases: TGCGCCAGCAGCCTCGGGACAGGGAGCTCCTACGAGCAGTACTTC.

This clonotype was picked up many times. The J gene is TRBJ2-3, the V gene TRBV2; D unclear. The V end was cut by 5 bases, the J end by 3 bases, with 18 bases between. Germline CDR1 is SNHLY and CDR2 is FYNNEI. CDR3 length: 16 residues. The CDR3: CASSTLRGTRTDTQYF. CDR3 DNA sequence: TGTGCCAGCAGTACTCTTCGTGGTACCCGAACAGATACGCAGTATTTT.

This clonotype was seen repeatedly, ten times or more. CDR3 region: CASSQDLGRVGELFF. The CDR3 DNA is TGTGCCAGCAGCCAAGATTTAGGAAGGGTCGGGGAGCTGTTTTTT. The chain combines TRBV3-1 with TRBJ2-2, with D unresolved. Between the trimmed V and J ends, which lost 0 bases and 7 bases, there was a span of 12 bases. Germline V lookup: CDR1 LGHDT, CDR2 YNNKEL (reference sequence). The CDR3 length is 15 residues.

This clonotype was observed a few times. The V call is TRBV2, the J call TRBJ1-5; D is perhaps TRBD1 (5 bases). V lost 6 bases and J 4 bases, leaving 16 bases between the germline ends. Per germline, CDR1 SNHLY and CDR2 FYNNEI. This CDR3 has 15 residues. The chain's CDR3 is CASRVRAGGNQPQHF. The CDR3 nucleotides read TGTGCCAGCAGGGTCCGGGCCGGGGGGAATCAGCCCCAGCATTTT.

As to this clonotype: One junction end does not reproduce the germline sequence, and a read error may be involved. The J gene is TRBJ2-7, the V gene TRBV5-1; no reliable D call. Germline V gene lookup returns CDR1 SGHRS and CDR2 YFSETQ. The CDR3 sequence is 15 residues long. DNA of the CDR3: TGCGCCAGCAGCTCAGCTACAGCGAGCTCCGACGAGCAGTACTTC. This sequence encodes CASSSATASSDEQYF.